This is a list of T cell receptor beta chains from one sample in a study of cytomegalovirus exposure and HLA in healthy donors. The repertoire was sequenced with immunoSEQ multiplex PCR; TCRdb's copy has only in-frame clones and lacks some. Here the sample spans 100,000 to 150,000 clones, over 60% being singletons. The sequenced sample was PBMCs. The receptors originated from a middle-aged woman in good health and CMV-seropositive. Both conserved end residues are part of each CDR3. D genes are given only for firm matches. The listing skips clone size in some rows; elsewhere it reads once, few, many or a size class.

D	V	J	size	DNA	CDR3
TRBD1	TRBV19	TRBJ2-7	.	TGTGCCAGTAGTACCTGGGACAGGCCCCTCTACGAGCAGTACTTC	CASSTWDRPLYEQYF
TRBD1	TRBV4-1	TRBJ2-5	.	TGCGCCAGCAGCCAATTTACAGGGGGCGAGGGCCAAGAGACCCAGTACTTC	CASSQFTGGEGQETQYF
.	TRBV5-1	TRBJ1-4	few	TGCGCCAGCAGCCCGGGTGACGGACTCGAAAAACTGTTTTTT	CASSPGDGLEKLFF
TRBD1	TRBV30	TRBJ1-1	.	TGTGCCTGGAGCGACTACAGGGGGCATGGAGCTTTCTTT	CAWSDYRGHGAFF
TRBD2	TRBV5-1	TRBJ2-5	.	TGCGCCAGCAGACCAATAGCGGGAGTGGAGACCCAGTACTTC	CASRPIAGVETQYF
TRBD2	TRBV7-9	TRBJ2-3	.	TGTGCCAGCAGACCGGGGGGGACCACTAGCACAGATACGCAGTATTTT	CASRPGGTTSTDTQYF
.	TRBV27	TRBJ2-1	.	TGTGCCAGCAGTTTACACGGGGGGCAGGTTTCATTGTTGTCGACCTACAATGAGCAGTTCTTC	CASSLHGGQVSLLSTYNEQFF
TRBD2	TRBV18	TRBJ2-1	.	TGTGCCAGCTCACCGGGACTAGCGACCGACAATGAGCAGTTCTTC	CASSPGLATDNEQFF
.	TRBV29-1	TRBJ1-1	.	TGCAGCTCCCGCGACGGAGTAGATGAAGCTTTCTTT	CSSRDGVDEAFF
TRBD1	TRBV30	TRBJ1-1	.	TGTGCCTGGAGTGGACAGGGGGGGAACACTGAAGCTTTCTTT	CAWSGQGGNTEAFF
TRBD2	TRBV15	TRBJ2-4	.	TGTGCCACCAGCTCCCGGGGGGTGGGAGCCAAAAACATTCAGTACTTC	CATSSRGVGAKNIQYF
TRBD1	TRBV5-3	TRBJ1-5	.	TGTGCCAGAAGCCTACTGGACAGGCCGAGCAATCAGCCCCAGCATTTT	CARSLLDRPSNQPQHF
TRBD1	TRBV2	TRBJ1-5	once	TGTGCCAGCAGTGTCGGGGGACAGGGTTGGGTTGGTCAGCCCCAGCATTTT	CASSVGGQGWVGQPQHF
.	TRBV30	TRBJ1-1	.	TGTGCCTGCAGCAGGCCCAGTCTGAAAGCTTTCTTT	CACSRPSLKAFF
.	TRBV19	TRBJ2-5	.	TGTGCCAGTAGGGACCCGACGGACAGAAAGCAGTACTTC	CASRDPTDRKQYF
TRBD2	TRBV5-4	TRBJ2-7	.	TGTGCCAGCAGCCCAGGACTAGCTAGGGACCCGGGGGAGCAGTACTTC	CASSPGLARDPGEQYF
TRBD1	TRBV19	TRBJ2-5	.	TGTGCCAGTACCCCGGGGGGACAGGGGGCGGGAGCCCAAGAGACCCAGTACTTC	CASTPGGQGAGAQETQYF
.	TRBV6-1	TRBJ1-4	few	TGTGCCAGCAGTGTCGGGTTTCTTGAAAAACTGTTTTTT	CASSVGFLEKLFF
.	TRBV7-7	TRBJ2-5	.	TGTGCCAGCAGCTTTGGCGGGATGAGAGGAGAGACCCAGTACTTC	CASSFGGMRGETQYF
TRBD1	TRBV29-1	TRBJ2-3	.	TGCAGCGTTGAGATCCGACAGGGTGGAACAGATACGCAGTATTTT	CSVEIRQGGTDTQYF
TRBD1	TRBV2	TRBJ2-3	many	TGTGCCAGCAGTGGGCTGGGACAGGTGATCACAGATACGCAGTATTTT	CASSGLGQVITDTQYF
TRBD2	TRBV5-4	TRBJ2-2	few	TGTGCCAGCAGTCGTCCTAGCGGGGGCTCCGGGGAGCTGTTTTTT	CASSRPSGGSGELFF
.	TRBV29-1	TRBJ2-7	.	TGCAGCGCCCAACGGGGGTCCTACGAGCAGTACTTC	CSAQRGSYEQYF
.	TRBV5-8	TRBJ1-2	.	TGTGCCAGCAGCTTTGCCAGCGTCCTCTATGGCTACACCTTC	CASSFASVLYGYTF
.	TRBV2	TRBJ2-7	once	TGTGCCAGCAGGGCGGGACAGAGCTCCTACGAGCAGTACTTC	CASRAGQSSYEQYF
TRBD2	TRBV6-6	TRBJ2-2	.	TGTGCCAGCAGTTTACAAGCGGGAGCTGGGGAGCTGTTTTTT	CASSLQAGAGELFF
TRBD1	TRBV9	TRBJ2-5	.	TGTGCCAGCAGCGTCGGACAGGGAAGGGAGACCCAGTACTTC	CASSVGQGRETQYF
TRBD1	TRBV7-9	TRBJ2-7	.	TGTGCCAGCAGCTTAGACAGGGGGCTATACGAGCAGTACTTC	CASSLDRGLYEQYF
TRBD1	TRBV5-1	TRBJ2-5	.	TGCGCCAGCAGCTTGTCCGGGACAGGGAGGGGGAAAGAGACCCAGTACTTC	CASSLSGTGRGKETQYF
TRBD2	TRBV6-5	TRBJ2-3	few	TGTGCCAGCAGGATACCCGGGGAGGGAGATACGCAGTATTTT	CASRIPGEGDTQYF
TRBD1	TRBV30	TRBJ1-4	.	TGTGCCTGGAACAGGGGGATGACTAATGAAAAACTGTTTTTT	CAWNRGMTNEKLFF
TRBD2	TRBV10-3	TRBJ2-7	.	TGTGCCATCAGAAACGACGGATCCGGGACTAGCGGGAGCCCCTACGAGCAGTACTTC	CAIRNDGSGTSGSPYEQYF
.	TRBV11-2	TRBJ2-5	few	TGTGCCAGCAGCCCACCACCTCCTGGGACAAACCTCCAAGAGACCCAGTACTTC	CASSPPPPGTNLQETQYF
.	TRBV14	TRBJ2-5	.	TGTGCCAGCAGCTTTTCGGAGGGGACCCAGTACTTC	CASSFSEGTQYF
.	TRBV23-1	TRBJ2-7	.	TGCGCCAGCAGTCAATCCATGAGGGATGCCCCTTACTACGAGCAGTACTTC	CASSQSMRDAPYYEQYF
TRBD2	TRBV6-5	TRBJ2-1	.	TGTGCCAGCAGTTACGGAGCGGGAATAGGCAATGAGCAGTTCTTC	CASSYGAGIGNEQFF
TRBD1	TRBV9	TRBJ1-2	.	TGTGCCAGCAGCGTCCCGACAGGGGCCAACTATGGCTACACCTTC	CASSVPTGANYGYTF
TRBD1	TRBV4-2	TRBJ2-3	.	TGTGCCAGCAGCCGTTTCGGACAGGGTCTCGATACGCAGTATTTT	CASSRFGQGLDTQYF